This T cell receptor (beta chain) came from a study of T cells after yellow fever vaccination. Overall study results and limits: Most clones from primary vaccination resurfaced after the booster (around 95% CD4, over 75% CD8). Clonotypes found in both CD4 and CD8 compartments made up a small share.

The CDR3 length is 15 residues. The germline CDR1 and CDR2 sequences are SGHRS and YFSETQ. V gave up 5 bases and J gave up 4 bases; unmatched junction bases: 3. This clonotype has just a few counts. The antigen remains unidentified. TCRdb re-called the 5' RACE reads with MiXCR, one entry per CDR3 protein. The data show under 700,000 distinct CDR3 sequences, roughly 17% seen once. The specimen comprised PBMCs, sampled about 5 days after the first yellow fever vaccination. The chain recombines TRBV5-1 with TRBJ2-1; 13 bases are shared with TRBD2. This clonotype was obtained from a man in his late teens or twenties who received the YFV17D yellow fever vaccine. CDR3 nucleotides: TGCGCCAGCAGTGGACTAGCGGGGGCGTACAATGAGCAGTTCTTC. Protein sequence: CASSGLAGAYNEQFF.